This TCR beta chain is from a study of Graves' ophthalmopathy and Graves' hyperthyroidism (dated by TCRdb to the late 2010s). Regarding the research as a whole: Peripheral blood was collected at initial diagnosis, before any treatment. Following sampling, methimazole starting at 30 mg daily was administered to hyperthyroidism patients, and high-dose intravenous methylprednisolone was administered to ophthalmopathy patients. TCR beta repertoire signatures were used to distinguish Graves' ophthalmopathy from Graves' hyperthyroidism and to predict progression to ophthalmopathy. For training and testing, the approximately 92 patients in the discovery cohort were randomly divided in a 7:3 ratio. In total, under 150 blood samples were TCR-sequenced: approximately 40 ophthalmopathy, around 75 hyperthyroidism and approximately 17 hyperthyroidism-to-ophthalmopathy patients. In more than five hyperthyroidism patients, the T-cell repertoires found in thyroid tissue were compared with those found in blood. An independent validation cohort comprised around 20 hyperthyroidism patients and 15 to 17 patients who later progressed from hyperthyroidism to ophthalmopathy. To explore V-J signatures distinguishing ophthalmopathy from hyperthyroidism, a discovery set of more than 95 patients (fewer than 45 ophthalmopathy, 55 to 60 stable hyperthyroidism) was enrolled. What the research found in general, with its limitations: In validation, the model predicted ophthalmopathy progression with nearly 71% sensitivity and less than 80% specificity; roughly eleven predicted patients were CT-confirmed with GO in a median of approximately 6.2 months. No statistical method was used to predetermine the sample size, and group allocation was not hidden from the investigators. In cross-validation, the 13-signature model distinguished ophthalmopathy from stable hyperthyroidism with nearly 90% sensitivity and about 81% specificity, while in the test set the corresponding values were around 79% and 71%. Most expanded thyroid clonotypes with a frequency above 0.001 also appeared in blood, which suggests that blood repertoires may reflect the immune response in the thyroid.

CDR1 and CDR2 are read off the germline V gene (reference sequence) as LNHDA and SQIVND. V is reduced by 3 bases and J by 4 bases, leaving a spacing of 7 bases between them. Including cysteine and phenylalanine, the CDR3 has 13 amino acids. The kept DNA is CDR3 alone, 39 bases in frame from the first base. Ophthalmopathy patients had moderately to severely active disease, Clinical Activity Score of at least 3, NOSPECS grade of at least 4, and disease duration under 3 months. Patients were excluded if they had other autoimmune diseases, uncontrolled infections, pregnancy or lactation. Diagnosis relied on clinical symptoms, serum thyroxine, TRAb, thyroid ultrasound and orbital computed tomography. Using Ficoll-Paque density gradient centrifugation, PBMCs were isolated from 8.5 to 10 ml of fresh peripheral blood. Total RNA was extracted using Trizol reagent, and RNA quality was checked on an Agilent 2100 Bioanalyzer.

For repertoire sequencing, TCR beta CDR3 regions were amplified from RNA transcripts. The first round of RT-PCR was done with HTBI primers and the Qiagen OneStep RT-PCR kit, and was followed by a second round of multiplex PCR, then size selection and purification. Sequencing of the libraries was carried out on an Illumina HiSeq2000 in paired-end mode with 100 bp reads. The authors' pipeline ran thus. SOAPnuke was used to process the reads, removing any read that contained adapters or uncalled bases, had a mean Phred below 15, or lacked an exact match to the constant primer or identifier. High-quality paired reads were merged with COPE v1.2.5. Unique nucleotide sequences were defined as clonotypes and aligned to IMGT TRB V, D and J references using MiTCR v1.1. The analysis was limited to V-J combinations with a frequency above 0.0001, which together covered 99.2% of repertoires. For each V-J combination, a TCR clonal expansion and chaos score was defined as the ratio of F50 clonal expansion to chaos observed in the TCRdist matrix. Features were reduced by Welch's t-statistics and random forest to around 14 V-J combinations, which fed a naive Bayes classifier. The similarity between thyroid and blood repertoires was quantified using the Morisita-Horn index. TCRdb reprocessing: public reads trimmed at Q25 with fastp, clones called with MiXCR, in-frame beta chains kept. Rows are unified per CDR3 protein, each entry keeping the most common DNA and genes. It is TCRdb's table, rather than the study itself, that gives the V and J calls and clone size. Counted in this sample were 170,000 or so distinct CDR3 sequences; less than 45% of them appeared once. The ten top clones hold about 6% of the sample.

In this sample, this clonotype turned up many times. The target of this receptor is not known. Base qualities are not recorded, but no much larger clone differs from it by a single base. The rearrangement joined TRBV19 to TRBJ1-5, with the D gene uncertain. The sequenced sample consisted of peripheral blood. This TCR derives from a middle-aged woman with Graves' ophthalmopathy. Donor details come from another sample of the same person, matched by shared clones. The CDR3 region: CASSMDGNQPQHF. In nucleotide form, the sequence is TGTGCCAGTAGTATGGACGGAAATCAGCCCCAGCATTTT.